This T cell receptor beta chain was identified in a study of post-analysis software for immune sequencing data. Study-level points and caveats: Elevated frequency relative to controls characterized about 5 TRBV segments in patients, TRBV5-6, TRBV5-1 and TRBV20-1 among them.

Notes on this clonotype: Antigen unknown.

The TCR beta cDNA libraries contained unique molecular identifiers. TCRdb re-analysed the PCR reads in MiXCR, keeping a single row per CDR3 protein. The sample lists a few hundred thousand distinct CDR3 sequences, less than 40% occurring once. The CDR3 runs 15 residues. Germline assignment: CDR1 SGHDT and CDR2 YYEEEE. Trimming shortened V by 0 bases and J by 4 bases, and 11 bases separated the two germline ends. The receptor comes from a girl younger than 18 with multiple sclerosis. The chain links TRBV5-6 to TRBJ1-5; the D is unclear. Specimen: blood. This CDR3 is CASSLATSANQPQHF. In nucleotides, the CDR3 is TGTGCCAGCAGCTTGGCCACAAGTGCGAATCAGCCCCAGCATTTT.